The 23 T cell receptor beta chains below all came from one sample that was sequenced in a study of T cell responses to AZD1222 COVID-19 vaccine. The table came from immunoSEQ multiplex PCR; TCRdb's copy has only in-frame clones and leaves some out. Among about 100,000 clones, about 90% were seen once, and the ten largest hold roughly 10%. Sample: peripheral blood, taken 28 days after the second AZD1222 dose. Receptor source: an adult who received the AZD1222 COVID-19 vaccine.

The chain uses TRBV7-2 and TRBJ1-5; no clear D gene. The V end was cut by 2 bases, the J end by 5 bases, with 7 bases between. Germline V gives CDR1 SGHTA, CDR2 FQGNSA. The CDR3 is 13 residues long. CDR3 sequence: CASSLSAYQPQHF. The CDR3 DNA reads TGTGCCAGCAGCTTATCTGCTTATCAGCCCCAGCATTTT.

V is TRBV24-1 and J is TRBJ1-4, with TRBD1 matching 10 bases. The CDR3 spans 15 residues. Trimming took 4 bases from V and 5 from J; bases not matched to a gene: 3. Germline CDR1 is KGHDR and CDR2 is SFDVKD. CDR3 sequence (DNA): TGTGCCACCAGTGACCGGACAGGGGGGAATGAAAAACTGTTTTTT. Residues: CATSDRTGGNEKLFF.

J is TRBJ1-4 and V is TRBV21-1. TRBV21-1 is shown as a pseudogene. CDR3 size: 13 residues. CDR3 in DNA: TGTGCCAGCAGCAAACCCTCCGGTGAAAAACTGTTTTTT. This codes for CASSKPSGEKLFF.

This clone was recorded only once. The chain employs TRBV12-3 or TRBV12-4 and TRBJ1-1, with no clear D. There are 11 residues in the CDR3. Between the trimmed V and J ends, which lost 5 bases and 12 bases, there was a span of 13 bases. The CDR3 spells CASSILLSPFF. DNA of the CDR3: TGTGCCAGCAGTATACTCCTTAGCCCTTTCTTT.

The CDR3 sequence: CASSLTGAGGYNEQFF. The CDR3 DNA is TGCGCCAGCAGCTTGACAGGGGCAGGGGGGTACAATGAGCAGTTCTTC. The chain carries TRBV5-1 and TRBJ2-1, with D possibly matching TRBD1 (7 bases). Germline-derived CDR1 and CDR2 are SGHRS and YFSETQ. This CDR3 is built from 16 residues. V lost 1 base to trimming and J lost 4 bases, with 15 bases between them.

The CDR3 DNA follows: TGTGCCAGCAGTGAAGTTCGGAGTTACCAAGAGACCCAGTACTTC. It specifies CASSEVRSYQETQYF. J is TRBJ2-5 and V is TRBV2; D uncertain. Germline-derived CDR1 and CDR2 are SNHLY and FYNNEI. The CDR3 length is 15 residues. Trimming took 1 base from V and 0 from J, leaving 9 bases between them. Full variable domain (missing parts from reference TRBV2 and TRBJ2-5): EPEVTQTPSHQVTQMGQEVILRCVPISNHLYFYWYRQILGQKVEFLVSFYNNEISEKSEIFDDQFSVERPDGSNFTLKIRSTKLEDSAMYFCASSEVRSYQETQYFGPGTRLLVL.

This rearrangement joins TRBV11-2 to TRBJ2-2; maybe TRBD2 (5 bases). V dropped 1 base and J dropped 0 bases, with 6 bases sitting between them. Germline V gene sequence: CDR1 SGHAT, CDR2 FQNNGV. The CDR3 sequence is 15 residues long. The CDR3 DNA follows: TGTGCCAGCAGCTTAGGCGGGCCGAACACCGGGGAGCTGTTTTTT. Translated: CASSLGGPNTGELFF.

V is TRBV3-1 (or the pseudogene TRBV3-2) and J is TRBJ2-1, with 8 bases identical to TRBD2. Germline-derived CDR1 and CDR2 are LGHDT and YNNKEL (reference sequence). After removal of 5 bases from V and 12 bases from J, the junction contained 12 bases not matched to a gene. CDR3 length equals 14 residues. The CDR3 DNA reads TGTGCCAGCAGCTACTTCGGGACTAGTTCGCGGCAGTTCTTC. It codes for CASSYFGTSSRQFF.

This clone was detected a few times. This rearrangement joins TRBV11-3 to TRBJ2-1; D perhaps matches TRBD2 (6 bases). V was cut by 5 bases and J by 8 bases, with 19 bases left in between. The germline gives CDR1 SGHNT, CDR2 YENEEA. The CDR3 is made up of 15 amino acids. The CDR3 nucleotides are TGTGCCAGCAGCCACGGGACTCAACCTAGGGATGAGCAGTTCTTC. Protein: CASSHGTQPRDEQFF.

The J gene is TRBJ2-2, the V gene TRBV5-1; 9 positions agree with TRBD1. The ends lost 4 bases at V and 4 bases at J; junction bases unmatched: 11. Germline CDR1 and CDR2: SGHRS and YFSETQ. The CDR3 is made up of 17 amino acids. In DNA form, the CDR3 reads TGCGCCAGCAGCCTTCGGGACAGGGAATCCGGCACCGGGGAGCTGTTTTTT. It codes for CASSLRDRESGTGELFF. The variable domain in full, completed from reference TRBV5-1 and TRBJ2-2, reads KAGVTQTPRYLIKTRGQQVTLSCSPISGHRSVSWYQQTPGQGLQFLFEYFSETQRNKGNFPGRFSGRQFSNSRSEMNVSTLELGDSALYLCASSLRDRESGTGELFFGEGSRLTVL.

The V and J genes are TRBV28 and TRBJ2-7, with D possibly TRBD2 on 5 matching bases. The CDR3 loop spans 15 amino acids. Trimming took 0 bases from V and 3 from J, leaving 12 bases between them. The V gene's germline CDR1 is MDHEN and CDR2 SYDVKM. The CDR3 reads CASSLWGADLYEQYF. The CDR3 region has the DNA TGTGCCAGCAGTTTATGGGGAGCGGATCTCTACGAGCAGTACTTC.

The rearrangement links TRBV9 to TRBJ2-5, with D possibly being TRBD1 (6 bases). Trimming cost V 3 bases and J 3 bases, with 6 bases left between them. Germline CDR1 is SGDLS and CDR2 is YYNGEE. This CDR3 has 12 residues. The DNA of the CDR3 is TGTGCCAGCAGCGCAGGGGAAGAGACCCAGTACTTC. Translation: CASSAGEETQYF.

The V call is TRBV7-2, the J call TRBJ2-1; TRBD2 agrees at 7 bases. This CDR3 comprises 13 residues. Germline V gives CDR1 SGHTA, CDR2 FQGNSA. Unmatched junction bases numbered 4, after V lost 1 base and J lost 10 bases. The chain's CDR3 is CASSLVPTSEQFF. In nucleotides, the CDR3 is TGTGCCAGCAGCTTAGTCCCGACTAGCGAGCAGTTCTTC.

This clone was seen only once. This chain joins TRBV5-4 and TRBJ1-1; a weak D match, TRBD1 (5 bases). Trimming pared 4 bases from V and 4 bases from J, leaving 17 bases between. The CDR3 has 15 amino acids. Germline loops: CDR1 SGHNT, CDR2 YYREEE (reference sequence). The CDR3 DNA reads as TGTGCCAGCAGCCCTGGGTCCGGGGGAGGCACTGAAGCTTTCTTT. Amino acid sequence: CASSPGSGGGTEAFF.

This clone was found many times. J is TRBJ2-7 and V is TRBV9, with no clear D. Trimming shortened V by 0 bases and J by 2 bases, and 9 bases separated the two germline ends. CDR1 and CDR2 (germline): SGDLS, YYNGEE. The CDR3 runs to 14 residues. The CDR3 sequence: CASSVDPSTYEQYF. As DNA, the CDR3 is TGTGCCAGCAGCGTAGATCCCTCCACCTACGAGCAGTACTTC.

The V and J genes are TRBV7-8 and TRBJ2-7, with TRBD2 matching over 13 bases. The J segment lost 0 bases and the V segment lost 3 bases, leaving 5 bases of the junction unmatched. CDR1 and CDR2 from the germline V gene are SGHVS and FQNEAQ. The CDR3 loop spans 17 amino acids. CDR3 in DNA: TGTGCCAGCAGCTTGGCCGGGACTAGCGGGATCTCCTACGAGCAGTACTTC. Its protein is CASSLAGTSGISYEQYF. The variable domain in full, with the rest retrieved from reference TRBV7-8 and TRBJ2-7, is GAGVSQSPRYKVAKRGQDVALRCDPISGHVSLFWYQQALGQGPEFLTYFQNEAQLDKSGLPSDRFFAERPEGSVSTLKIQRTQQEDSAVYLCASSLAGTSGISYEQYFGPGTRLTVT.

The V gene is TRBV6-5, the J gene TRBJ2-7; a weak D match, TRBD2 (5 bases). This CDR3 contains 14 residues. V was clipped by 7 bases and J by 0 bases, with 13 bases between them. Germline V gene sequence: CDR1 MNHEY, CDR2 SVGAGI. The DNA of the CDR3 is TGTGCCAGCATTCCGCCGGGGAGCTCCTACGAGCAGTACTTC. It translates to CASIPPGSSYEQYF.

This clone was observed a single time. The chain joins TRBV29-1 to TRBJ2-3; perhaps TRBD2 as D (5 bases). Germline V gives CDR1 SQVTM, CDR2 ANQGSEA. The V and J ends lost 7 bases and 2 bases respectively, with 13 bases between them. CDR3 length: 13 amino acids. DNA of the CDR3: TGCAGCGCCCGGAGGACCGACACAGATACGCAGTATTTT. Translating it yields CSARRTDTDTQYF.

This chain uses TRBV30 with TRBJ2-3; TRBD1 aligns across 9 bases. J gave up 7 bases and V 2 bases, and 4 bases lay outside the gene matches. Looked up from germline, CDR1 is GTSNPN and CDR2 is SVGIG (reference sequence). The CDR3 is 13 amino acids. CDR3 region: CAWSIQGANTQYF. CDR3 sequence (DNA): TGTGCCTGGAGTATACAGGGGGCGAATACGCAGTATTTT.

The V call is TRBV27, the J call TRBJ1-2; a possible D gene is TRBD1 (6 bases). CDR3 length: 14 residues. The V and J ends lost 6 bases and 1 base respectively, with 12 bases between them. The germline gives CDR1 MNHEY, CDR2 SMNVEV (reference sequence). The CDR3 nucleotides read TGTGCCAGCAGCCTACAGGGTGGTAACTATGGCTACACCTTC. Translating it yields CASSLQGGNYGYTF.

CDR3 sequence reads: CASSLARGVHEQYF. CDR3 DNA sequence: TGTGCCAGCAGCTTAGCGAGGGGGGTCCACGAGCAGTACTTC. The chain couples TRBV7-9 to TRBJ2-7; D possibly uses TRBD1 or TRBD2 (6 bases each). V was pared by 0 bases and J by 5 bases, with 11 bases between. This CDR3 spans 14 amino acids. From germline, CDR1 is SEHNR and CDR2 FQNEAQ (reference sequence).

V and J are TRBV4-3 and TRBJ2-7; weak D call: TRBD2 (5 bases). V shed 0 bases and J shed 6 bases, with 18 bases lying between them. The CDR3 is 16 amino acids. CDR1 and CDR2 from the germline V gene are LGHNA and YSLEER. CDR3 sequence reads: CASSQDFRLAPSEQYF. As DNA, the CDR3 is TGCGCCAGCAGCCAAGATTTTCGGCTAGCTCCCTCCGAGCAGTACTTC.

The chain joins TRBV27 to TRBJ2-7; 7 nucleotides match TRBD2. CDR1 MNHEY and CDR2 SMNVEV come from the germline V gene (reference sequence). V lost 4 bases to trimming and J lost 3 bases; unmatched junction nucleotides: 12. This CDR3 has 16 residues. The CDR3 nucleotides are TGTGCCAGCAGTTCCCGTCTTGGTAGCGGGTACTACGAGCAGTACTTC. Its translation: CASSSRLGSGYYEQYF.